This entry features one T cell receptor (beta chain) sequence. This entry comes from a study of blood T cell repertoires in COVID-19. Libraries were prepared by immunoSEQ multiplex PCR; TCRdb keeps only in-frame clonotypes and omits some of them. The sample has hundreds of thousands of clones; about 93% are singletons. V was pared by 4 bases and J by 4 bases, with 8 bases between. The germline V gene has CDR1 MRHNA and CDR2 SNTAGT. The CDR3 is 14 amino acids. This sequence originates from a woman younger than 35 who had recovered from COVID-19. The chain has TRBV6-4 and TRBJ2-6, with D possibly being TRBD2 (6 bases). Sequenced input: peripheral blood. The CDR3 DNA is TGTGCCAGCAGTGGGGGGGACGGGGCCAACGTCCTGACTTTC. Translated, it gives CASSGGDGANVLTF.